The 26 T cell receptor beta chains below come from one sample, sequenced in a study of shared clonotypes between healthy human individuals. TCRdb keeps only in-frame clones here, not all; method: immunoSEQ multiplex PCR. The sample includes hundreds of thousands of clones, roughly 95% of them seen just once. Terminally differentiated effector memory CD45RA+ cells were left out of the naive CD8 fraction, which was CD45RO-negative and positively selected for CCR7. Sequencing input: naive CD8+ T cells sorted from blood. The receptors shown here come from a woman aged 25 to 39 in good health.

The chain joins TRBV21-1 to TRBJ1-3; whether TRBD1, the table's D call, matches the DNA was not checked. TRBV21-1 has pseudogene status. The CDR3 sequence is 19 residues long. The CDR3 sequence is CASSPSFTGVVRSGNTIYF. CDR3 nucleotide sequence: TGTGCCAGCAGTCCCTCCTTTACAGGGGTAGTTCGCTCTGGAAACACCATATATTTT.

J is TRBJ2-1 and V is TRBV5-4; 10 bases agree with TRBD1. Germline-derived CDR1 and CDR2 are SGHNT and YYREEE (reference sequence). The CDR3 runs to 16 residues. V lost 3 bases to trimming and J lost 2 bases; unmatched junction nucleotides: 5. CDR3 in amino acids: CASSSGDRGPYNEQFF. CDR3 nucleotides: TGTGCCAGCAGCTCGGGGGACAGGGGTCCCTACAATGAGCAGTTCTTC.

This chain joins TRBV2 and TRBJ1-2; 9 bases agree with TRBD1. J was trimmed by 4 bases and V by 6 bases; bases with no gene match: 3. The CDR3 extends over 13 amino acids. CDR1 and CDR2 (germline): SNHLY, FYNNEI. The CDR3 DNA sequence: TGTGCCAGCAGGTACAGGGGGCTCTATGGCTACACCTTC. This sequence encodes CASRYRGLYGYTF.

The chain has TRBV14 and TRBJ1-1; D gene unclear. This CDR3 contains 16 residues. From germline, CDR1 is SGHDN and CDR2 FVKESK. The V gene lost 1 base and the J gene lost 5 bases, with 17 bases spanning the gap. CDR3 DNA: TGTGCCAGCAGCCAAGGAGTTTATGGCAGAGGGACTGAAGCTTTCTTT. Protein product: CASSQGVYGRGTEAFF.

The J gene is TRBJ2-2, the V gene TRBV7-8, with 10 bases lining up with TRBD2. Germline values: CDR1 SGHVS, CDR2 FQNEAQ. The J segment lost 2 bases and the V segment lost 5 bases, leaving 5 bases of the junction unmatched. The CDR3 runs to 16 residues. Written as DNA, the CDR3 is TGTGCCAGCAGCGAAACTAGCGGGGTAAACACCGGGGAGCTGTTTTTT. Protein: CASSETSGVNTGELFF.

This clone was detected only once. The rearrangement uses TRBV27 and TRBJ2-7; TRBD2 aligns across 7 bases. Unmatched junction bases numbered 12, after V lost 4 bases and J lost 3 bases. From germline, CDR1 is MNHEY and CDR2 SMNVEV (reference sequence). This CDR3 is built from 16 residues. The CDR3 bases are TGTGCCAGCAGTTCGGTTCCGCCTAGCGGATTCTACGAGCAGTACTTC. Its protein is CASSSVPPSGFYEQYF.

The chain is built from TRBV14 and TRBJ2-1, with D possibly called TRBD1 or TRBD2 (5 bases each). Germline V CDR1 and CDR2: SGHDN, FVKESK. The ends were cut back, 0 bases at V and 4 bases at J, with 16 bases in the middle. The CDR3 spans 17 residues. Here the CDR3 DNA reads TGTGCCAGCAGCCAAGACGGGGCGGGCGTTTATTACAATGAGCAGTTCTTC. It translates to CASSQDGAGVYYNEQFF. Supplemented by reference TRBV14 and TRBJ2-1, the full variable domain reads EAGVTQFPSHSVIEKGQTVTLRCDPISGHDNLYWYRRVMGKEIKFLLHFVKESKQDESGMPNNRFLAERTGGTYSTLKVQPAELEDSGVYFCASSQDGAGVYYNEQFFGPGTRLTVL.

This CDR3 is CASSLTGTENEKLFF. DNA for the CDR3: TGTGCCAGCAGCCTGACCGGGACGGAGAATGAAAAACTGTTTTTT. This chain joins TRBV13 and TRBJ1-4, with a weak D call TRBD1 (5 bases). V shed 5 bases and J shed 5 bases, with 15 bases lying between them. Germline V gene sequence: CDR1 PRHDT, CDR2 FYEKMQ (reference sequence). This CDR3 is built from 15 residues.

This chain connects TRBV27 to TRBJ2-5; the match to TRBD2 covers 16 bases. CDR1 MNHEY and CDR2 SMNVEV come from the germline V gene (reference sequence). This CDR3 is built from 14 residues. Trimming took 4 bases from V and 12 from J; bases not matched to a gene: 5. Here the CDR3 reads CASSSAGTSGGEYF. CDR3 DNA sequence: TGTGCCAGCAGTTCCGCCGGGACTAGCGGGGGGGAGTACTTC.

The rearrangement uses TRBV4-1 and TRBJ2-7; D gene unclear. V lost 0 bases and J 6 bases, leaving 6 bases between the germline ends. This CDR3 is 12 amino acids long. The germline CDR1 and CDR2 sequences are MGHRA and YSYEKL. The CDR3 is CASSQDFGEQYF. The CDR3 bases are TGCGCCAGCAGCCAAGATTTCGGCGAGCAGTACTTC.

The chain uses TRBV9 and TRBJ2-3; D remains unclear. V was shortened by 4 bases and J by 5 bases, with 14 bases between the two germline ends. The CDR3 contains 14 residues. The germline V gene has CDR1 SGDLS and CDR2 YYNGEE. CDR3: CASSPAQWGDTQYF. The CDR3 DNA is TGTGCCAGCAGCCCAGCCCAGTGGGGAGATACGCAGTATTTT.

As to this clone: This same CDR3 is encoded by further DNA sequences in the sample. This chain joins TRBV4-1 and TRBJ1-1, with 7 bases that match TRBD1. V shed 3 bases and J 0 bases; nucleotides not matched to a gene: 4. This CDR3 comprises 15 residues. Germline loops: CDR1 MGHRA, CDR2 YSYEKL. Here the CDR3 reads CASSQRGGLNTEAFF. In DNA, the CDR3 is TGCGCCAGCAGCCAGAGAGGGGGCCTGAACACTGAAGCTTTCTTT.

The chain combines TRBV28 with TRBJ2-7; D might be TRBD1 or TRBD2, each matching 6 bases. This CDR3 is 13 amino acids long. CDR1 is MDHEN and CDR2 is SYDVKM in the germline V gene. V was pared by 3 bases and J by 6 bases, with 12 bases between. CDR3 coding DNA: TGTGCCAGCAGTTTGAGGGGGGTAGCCGAGCAGTACTTC. Protein sequence: CASSLRGVAEQYF.

The CDR3 nucleotides are TGTGCCAGCAGTCTTGGTCCCGAGCAGTACTTC. Its protein is CASSLGPEQYF. The chain carries TRBV28 and TRBJ2-7; D gene unclear. The CDR3 runs 11 residues. Germline V gene data show CDR1 as MDHEN and CDR2 as SYDVKM. V lost 5 bases to trimming and J lost 6 bases, with 8 bases between them.

The V call is TRBV28, the J call TRBJ2-1; 11 positions match TRBD2. Germline CDR1 and CDR2: MDHEN and SYDVKM. The J segment lost 4 bases and the V segment lost 3 bases, leaving 5 bases of the junction unmatched. The CDR3 covers 16 residues. CDR3 amino acids: CASSLRGLAEYNEQFF. CDR3 bases: TGTGCCAGCAGTTTGCGGGGACTAGCGGAGTACAATGAGCAGTTCTTC.

The chain employs TRBV19 and TRBJ2-4, with TRBD1 matching over 8 bases. The CDR3 covers 16 residues. The ends lost 4 bases at V and 3 bases at J; junction bases unmatched: 8. Per germline, CDR1 LNHDA and CDR2 SQIVND (reference sequence). The CDR3 nucleotides read TGTGCCAGTAGTAACCCGACAGGGGTGGACAAAAACATTCAGTACTTC. Protein product: CASSNPTGVDKNIQYF.

As to this clone: Its ends do not fully match the called genes, so a read error is possible. V is TRBV6-6 and J is TRBJ2-1, with TRBD1 matching over 9 bases. The CDR3 spans 15 residues. CDR1 is MNHNY, CDR2 SVGAGI, per germline (reference sequence). This chain's CDR3 is CASSYTGGAYSEQFF. The CDR3 DNA is TGTGCCAGCAGTTACACAGGGGGCGCGTACAGTGAGCAGTTCTTC.

This clone is a singleton in its sample. The chain has TRBV7-6 and TRBJ1-1; no clear D. Germline V gene lookup returns CDR1 SGHVS and CDR2 FNYEAQ. This CDR3 has 14 amino acids. V lost 0 bases, J lost 1 base, and 6 bases lay in between. CDR3 amino acids: CASSLASGNTEAFF. CDR3 bases: TGTGCCAGCAGCTTAGCTTCGGGGAACACTGAAGCTTTCTTT.

This chain uses TRBV6-4 with TRBJ2-1; maybe TRBD2 (5 bases). The V gene's germline CDR1 is MRHNA and CDR2 SNTAGT. There are 20 residues in the CDR3. Deletions cut 10 bases from V and 0 bases from J, with 31 bases between. The CDR3: CANTRATPLEGWCSYNEQFF. CDR3 nucleotide sequence: TGTGCCAACACCCGGGCAACCCCTTTAGAGGGATGGTGCTCCTACAATGAGCAGTTCTTC.

J is TRBJ1-2 and V is TRBV13; D might be TRBD1 (5 bases). From germline, CDR1 is PRHDT and CDR2 FYEKMQ (reference sequence). CDR3 length equals 12 residues. The ends were cut back, 1 base at V and 8 bases at J, with 8 bases in the middle. The CDR3 DNA reads TGTGCCAGCAGCTTAGTGGGGGAAGGCTACACCTTC. Protein: CASSLVGEGYTF.

This chain joins TRBV28 and TRBJ2-1; TRBD2 aligns across 9 bases. The CDR3 is made up of 15 amino acids. Germline V gene data show CDR1 as MDHEN and CDR2 as SYDVKM. V gave up 5 bases and J gave up 3 bases; unmatched junction bases: 5. CDR3 DNA: TGTGCCAGCAGTCTCGGACTAGCGAGCTACAATGAGCAGTTCTTC. It codes for CASSLGLASYNEQFF.

The chain uses TRBV28 and TRBJ2-5; D unresolved. Between the trimmed V and J ends, which lost 0 bases and 3 bases, there was a span of 17 bases. This CDR3 has 17 residues. CDR1 and CDR2 (germline): MDHEN, SYDVKM. The CDR3 nucleotides read TGTGCCAGCAGTTTATGGGCGACCCAAACCGGAGAAGAGACCCAGTACTTC. It codes for CASSLWATQTGEETQYF.

The rearrangement uses TRBV5-5 and TRBJ2-7, with D tentatively TRBD1 (6 bases). The CDR3 totals 14 residues. The germline V and J ends were trimmed by 3 bases and 2 bases, with 12 bases remaining between them. Germline V gives CDR1 SGHKS, CDR2 YYEKEE (reference sequence). For the CDR3, the DNA is TGTGCCAGCAGCTCAGGACAGCGAGCCTACGAGCAGTACTTC. Translation gives CASSSGQRAYEQYF.

The chain carries TRBV7-9 and TRBJ2-7; 8 bases are a match to TRBD1. The V and J ends lost 5 bases and 2 bases, in that order; junction bases with no gene match: 11. From germline, CDR1 is SEHNR and CDR2 FQNEAQ (reference sequence). The CDR3 totals 16 residues. This chain's CDR3 is CASSIQTGALTYEQYF. The CDR3 bases are TGTGCCAGCAGCATCCAGACAGGGGCGCTAACCTACGAGCAGTACTTC.

This clone was seen once. The chain recombines TRBV11-3 with TRBJ2-1; D possibly corresponds to TRBD2 (6 bases). Per the germline V gene, CDR1 is SGHNT and CDR2 is YENEEA. This CDR3 comprises 13 residues. The germline V and J ends were trimmed by 1 base and 8 bases, with 9 bases remaining between them. CDR3 residues: CASSLGTIDEQFF. In nucleotides, the CDR3 is TGTGCCAGCAGCTTAGGGACTATCGATGAGCAGTTCTTC.

This sequence joins TRBV7-2 and TRBJ2-7, with TRBD2 identical over 8 bases. Losses at the gene ends were 4 bases for V and 3 bases for J; bases not matched to a gene: 8. Germline CDR1 reads SGHTA; CDR2 reads FQGNSA. The CDR3 runs 15 residues. This chain's CDR3 is CASSYREGTLYEQYF. CDR3 DNA sequence: TGTGCCAGCAGCTATCGGGAGGGAACCCTCTACGAGCAGTACTTC. The variable domain in full, with the rest retrieved from reference TRBV7-2 and TRBJ2-7, is GAGVSQSPSNKVTEKGKDVELRCDPISGHTALYWYRQSLGQGLEFLIYFQGNSAPDKSGLPSDRFSAERTGGSVSTLTIQRTQQEDSAVYLCASSYREGTLYEQYFGPGTRLTVT.